A few counts support the clone carrying this TCR beta chain. What it binds is unknown. A single heparinised blood sample, averaging roughly 110 mL, was obtained per donor. The data stem from a study of beta chain features in type 1 diabetes. Whole-study findings and limits: TCRB repertoires of naive, central memory and Treg cells appeared more similar among patients than among healthy donors. For Type 1 diabetes patients, all four CD4+ subsets carried TCRB CDR3s that were moderately but significantly shorter. PCR could preferentially amplify shorter templates, alike in patients and controls. The question left open here concerned HLA type influencing TCRB rearrangement.

Every isolated RNA sample was fully reverse transcribed, so sequencing captured expressed TCRB transcripts. Sequencing used immunoSEQ multiplex PCR; TCRdb keeps in-frame clones, though not all of them. The sample lists around 250,000 clones, over 20% occurring once. Sequenced: naive CD4+ T cells from blood. This receptor was obtained from a woman aged 40-49 years with type 1 diabetes.

This CDR3 reads CASSQDLGLQQFF. The CDR3 DNA follows: TGTGCCAGCAGCCAAGATTTGGGACTTCAGCAGTTCTTC. The V call is TRBV14, the J call TRBJ2-1, with D tentatively TRBD2 (6 bases). Germline loops: CDR1 SGHDN, CDR2 FVKESK. V was cut by 0 bases and J by 11 bases, with 11 bases left in between. The CDR3 spans 13 residues. Full variable domain (rest looked up from reference TRBV14 and TRBJ2-1): EAGVTQFPSHSVIEKGQTVTLRCDPISGHDNLYWYRRVMGKEIKFLLHFVKESKQDESGMPNNRFLAERTGGTYSTLKVQPAELEDSGVYFCASSQDLGLQQFFGPGTRLTVL.